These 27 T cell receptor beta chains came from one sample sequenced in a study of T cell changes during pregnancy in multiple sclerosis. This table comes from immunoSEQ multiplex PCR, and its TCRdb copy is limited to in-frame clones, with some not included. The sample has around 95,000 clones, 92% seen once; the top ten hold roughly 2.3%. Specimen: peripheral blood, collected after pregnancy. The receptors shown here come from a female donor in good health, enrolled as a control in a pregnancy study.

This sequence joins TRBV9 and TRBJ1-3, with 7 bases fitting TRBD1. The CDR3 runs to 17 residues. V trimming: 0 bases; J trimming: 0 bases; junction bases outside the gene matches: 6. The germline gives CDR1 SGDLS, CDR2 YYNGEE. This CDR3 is CASSVATDRISGNTIYF. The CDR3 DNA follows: TGTGCCAGCAGCGTAGCTACGGACAGGATCTCTGGAAACACCATATATTTT.

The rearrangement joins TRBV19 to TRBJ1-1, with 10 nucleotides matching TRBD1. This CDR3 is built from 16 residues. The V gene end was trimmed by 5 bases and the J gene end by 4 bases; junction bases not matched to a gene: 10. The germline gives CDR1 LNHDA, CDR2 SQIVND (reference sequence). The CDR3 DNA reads TGTGCCAGTAGTCCCGGGACAGGGGTGGAGGGCACTGAAGCTTTCTTT. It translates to CASSPGTGVEGTEAFF.

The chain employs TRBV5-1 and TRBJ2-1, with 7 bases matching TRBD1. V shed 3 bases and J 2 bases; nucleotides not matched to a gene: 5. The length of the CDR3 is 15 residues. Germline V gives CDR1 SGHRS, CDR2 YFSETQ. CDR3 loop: CASSSGGPTYNEQFF. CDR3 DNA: TGCGCCAGCAGCTCAGGGGGTCCTACCTACAATGAGCAGTTCTTC. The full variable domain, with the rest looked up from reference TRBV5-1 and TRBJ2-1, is KAGVTQTPRYLIKTRGQQVTLSCSPISGHRSVSWYQQTPGQGLQFLFEYFSETQRNKGNFPGRFSGRQFSNSRSEMNVSTLELGDSALYLCASSSGGPTYNEQFFGPGTRLTVL.

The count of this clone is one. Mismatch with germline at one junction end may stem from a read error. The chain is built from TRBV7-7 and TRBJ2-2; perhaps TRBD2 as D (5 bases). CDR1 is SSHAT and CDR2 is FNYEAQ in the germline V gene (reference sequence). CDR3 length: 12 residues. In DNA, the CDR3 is TGTGCTAGCAGGACTTTAACCGGGGAGCTGTTTTTT. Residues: CASRTLTGELFF.

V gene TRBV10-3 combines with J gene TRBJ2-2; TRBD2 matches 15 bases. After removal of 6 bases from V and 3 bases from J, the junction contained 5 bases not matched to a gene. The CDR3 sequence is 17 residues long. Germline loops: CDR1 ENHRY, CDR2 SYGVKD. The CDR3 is CAISRTSGGADTGELFF. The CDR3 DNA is TGTGCCATCAGCCGGACTAGCGGGGGGGCGGACACCGGGGAGCTGTTTTTT.

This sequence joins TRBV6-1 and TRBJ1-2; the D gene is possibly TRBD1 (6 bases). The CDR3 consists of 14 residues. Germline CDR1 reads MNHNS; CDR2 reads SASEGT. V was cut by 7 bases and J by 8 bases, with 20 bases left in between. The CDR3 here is CASIQQGVGGGYTF. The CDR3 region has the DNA TGTGCCAGCATCCAACAGGGCGTTGGGGGAGGCTACACCTTC.

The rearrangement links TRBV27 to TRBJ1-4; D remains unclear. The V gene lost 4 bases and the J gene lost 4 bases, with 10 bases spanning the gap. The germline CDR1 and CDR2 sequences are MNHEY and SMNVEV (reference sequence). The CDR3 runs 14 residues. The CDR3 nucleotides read TGTGCCAGCAGTTCCGGGTCTCTTAATGAAAAACTGTTTTTT. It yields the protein CASSSGSLNEKLFF.

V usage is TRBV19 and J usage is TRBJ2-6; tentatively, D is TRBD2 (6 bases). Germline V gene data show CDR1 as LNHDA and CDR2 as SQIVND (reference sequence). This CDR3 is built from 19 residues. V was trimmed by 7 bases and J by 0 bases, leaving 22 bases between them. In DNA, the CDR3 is TGTGCCAGTACCCCTTCGGCGGACTACCCTCTCTCTGGGGCCAACGTCCTGACTTTC. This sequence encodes CASTPSADYPLSGANVLTF.

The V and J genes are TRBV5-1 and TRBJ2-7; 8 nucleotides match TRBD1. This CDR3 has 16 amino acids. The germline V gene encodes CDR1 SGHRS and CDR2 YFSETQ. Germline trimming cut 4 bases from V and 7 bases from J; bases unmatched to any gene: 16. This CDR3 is CASSATGGQGTPEQYF. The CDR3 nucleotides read TGCGCCAGCAGCGCGACAGGCGGACAGGGTACGCCTGAGCAGTACTTC.

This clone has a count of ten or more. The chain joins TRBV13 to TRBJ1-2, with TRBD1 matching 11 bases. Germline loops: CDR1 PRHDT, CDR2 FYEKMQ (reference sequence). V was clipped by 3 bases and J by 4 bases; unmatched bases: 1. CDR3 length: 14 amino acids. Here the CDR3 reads CASSFGTGGYGYTF. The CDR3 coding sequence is TGTGCCAGCAGCTTCGGGACAGGGGGCTATGGCTACACCTTC. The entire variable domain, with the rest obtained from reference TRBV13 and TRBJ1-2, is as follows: AAGVIQSPRHLIKEKRETATLKCYPIPRHDTVYWYQQGPGQDPQFLISFYEKMQSDKGSIPDRFSAQQFSDYHSELNMSSLELGDSALYFCASSFGTGGYGYTFGSGTRLTVV.

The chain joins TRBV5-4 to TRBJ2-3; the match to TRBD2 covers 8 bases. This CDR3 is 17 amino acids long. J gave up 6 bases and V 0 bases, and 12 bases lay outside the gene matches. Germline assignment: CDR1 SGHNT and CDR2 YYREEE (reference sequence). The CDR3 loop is CASSLGPSGGRSDTQYF. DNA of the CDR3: TGTGCCAGCAGCTTGGGCCCCTCGGGGGGGAGGAGCGATACGCAGTATTTT. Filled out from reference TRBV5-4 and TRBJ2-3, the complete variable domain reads ETGVTQSPTHLIKTRGQQVTLRCSSQSGHNTVSWYQQALGQGPQFIFQYYREEENGRGNFPPRFSGLQFPNYSSELNVNALELDDSALYLCASSLGPSGGRSDTQYFGPGTRLTVL.

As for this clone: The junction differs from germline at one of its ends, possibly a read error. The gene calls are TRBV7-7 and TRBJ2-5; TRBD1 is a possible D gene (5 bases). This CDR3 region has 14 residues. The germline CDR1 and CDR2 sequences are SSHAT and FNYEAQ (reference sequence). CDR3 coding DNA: TGTGCTAGCAGCTTACAAGGGGCCTCGGAGACCCAGTACTTC. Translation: CASSLQGASETQYF. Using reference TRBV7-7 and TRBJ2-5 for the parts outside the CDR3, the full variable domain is GAGVSQSPRYKVTKRGQDVTLRCDPISSHATLYWYQQALGQGPEFLTYFNYEAQPDKSGLPSDRFSAERPEGSISTLTIQRTEQRDSAMYRCASSLQGASETQYFGPGTRLLVL.

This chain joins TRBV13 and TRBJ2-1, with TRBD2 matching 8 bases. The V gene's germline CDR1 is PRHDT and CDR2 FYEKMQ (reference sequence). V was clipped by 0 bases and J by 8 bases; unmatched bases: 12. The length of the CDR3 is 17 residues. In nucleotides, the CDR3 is TGTGCCAGCAGCTTAGGCGGGGGGGCCGTCGATTTGGATGAGCAGTTCTTC. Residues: CASSLGGGAVDLDEQFF.

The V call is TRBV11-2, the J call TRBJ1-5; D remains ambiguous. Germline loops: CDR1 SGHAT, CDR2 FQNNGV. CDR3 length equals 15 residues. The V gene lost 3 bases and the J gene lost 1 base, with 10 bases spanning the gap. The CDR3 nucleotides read TGTGCCAGCAGCTTTGTGGCGGGGAGCAATCAGCCCCAGCATTTT. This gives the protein CASSFVAGSNQPQHF.

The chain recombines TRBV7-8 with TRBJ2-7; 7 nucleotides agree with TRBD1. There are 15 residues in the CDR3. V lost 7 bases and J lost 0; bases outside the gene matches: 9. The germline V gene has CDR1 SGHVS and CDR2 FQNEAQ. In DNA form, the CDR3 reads TGTGCCAGCACGCCCGACAGGGCAATCTCCTACGAGCAGTACTTC. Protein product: CASTPDRAISYEQYF. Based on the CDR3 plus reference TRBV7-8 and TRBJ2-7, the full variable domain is GAGVSQSPRYKVAKRGQDVALRCDPISGHVSLFWYQQALGQGPEFLTYFQNEAQLDKSGLPSDRFFAERPEGSVSTLKIQRTQQEDSAVYLCASTPDRAISYEQYFGPGTRLTVT.

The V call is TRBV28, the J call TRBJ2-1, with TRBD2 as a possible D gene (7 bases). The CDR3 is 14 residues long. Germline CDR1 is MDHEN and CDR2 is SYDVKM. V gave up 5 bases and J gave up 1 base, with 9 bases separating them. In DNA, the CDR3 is TGTGCCAGCAGTAGGGGGGGGTCCTACAATGAGCAGTTCTTC. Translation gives CASSRGGSYNEQFF.

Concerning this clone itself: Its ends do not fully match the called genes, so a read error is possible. The DNA of the CDR3 is TGTGCTAGCAGTTCCAGGGGGGATTCGGAGACCCAGTACTTC. Its translation is CASSSRGDSETQYF. This chain links TRBV7-7 with TRBJ2-5; D is possibly TRBD1 (7 bases). The CDR3 sequence is 14 residues long. Per germline, CDR1 SSHAT and CDR2 FNYEAQ (reference sequence).

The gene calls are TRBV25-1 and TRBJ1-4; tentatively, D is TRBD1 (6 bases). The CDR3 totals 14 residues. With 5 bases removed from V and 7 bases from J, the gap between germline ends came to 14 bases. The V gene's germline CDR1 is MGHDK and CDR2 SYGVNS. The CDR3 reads CASSLQGRGEKLFF. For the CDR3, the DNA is TGTGCCAGCAGTCTTCAGGGGAGGGGTGAAAAACTGTTTTTT.

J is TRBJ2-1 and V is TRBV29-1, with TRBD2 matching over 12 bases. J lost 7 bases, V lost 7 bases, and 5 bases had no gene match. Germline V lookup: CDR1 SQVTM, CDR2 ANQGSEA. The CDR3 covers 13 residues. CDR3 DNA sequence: TGCAGCGCTAGCGGGGGGGCCCGGAATGAGCAGTTCTTC. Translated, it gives CSASGGARNEQFF.

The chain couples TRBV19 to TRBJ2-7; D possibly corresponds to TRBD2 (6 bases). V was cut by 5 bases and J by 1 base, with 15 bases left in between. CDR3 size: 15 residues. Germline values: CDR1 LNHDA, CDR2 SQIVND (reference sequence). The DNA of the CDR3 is TGTGCCAGTAGTGCGGGGCCAGCCGGATCCTACGAGCAGTACTTC. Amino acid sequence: CASSAGPAGSYEQYF.

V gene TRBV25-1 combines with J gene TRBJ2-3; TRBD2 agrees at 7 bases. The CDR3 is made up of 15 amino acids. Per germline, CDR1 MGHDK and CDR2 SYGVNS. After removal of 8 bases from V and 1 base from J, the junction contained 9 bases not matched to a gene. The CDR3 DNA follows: TGTGCCAGCGGCTTTACGGCGGGGGGCACAGATACGCAGTATTTT. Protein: CASGFTAGGTDTQYF.

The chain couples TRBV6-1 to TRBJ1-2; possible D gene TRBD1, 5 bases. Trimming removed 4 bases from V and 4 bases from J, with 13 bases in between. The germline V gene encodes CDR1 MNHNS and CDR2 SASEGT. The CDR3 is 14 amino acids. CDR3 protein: CASSVGGASYGYTF. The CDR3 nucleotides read TGTGCCAGCAGTGTGGGGGGAGCCTCCTATGGCTACACCTTC.

CDR3 bases: TGTGCCAGCAGCAGAGGACAGATGAACACTGAAGCTTTCTTT. Its translation: CASSRGQMNTEAFF. The chain has TRBV7-9 and TRBJ1-1, with a weak D call TRBD1 (6 bases). V lost 5 bases to trimming and J lost 0 bases, with 10 bases between them. Germline values: CDR1 SEHNR, CDR2 FQNEAQ (reference sequence). The CDR3 contains 14 residues. Full variable domain (missing parts from reference TRBV7-9 and TRBJ1-1): DTGVSQNPRHKITKRGQNVTFRCDPISEHNRLYWYRQTLGQGPEFLTYFQNEAQLEKSRLLSDRFSAERPKGSFSTLEIQRTEQGDSAMYLCASSRGQMNTEAFFGQGTRLTVV.

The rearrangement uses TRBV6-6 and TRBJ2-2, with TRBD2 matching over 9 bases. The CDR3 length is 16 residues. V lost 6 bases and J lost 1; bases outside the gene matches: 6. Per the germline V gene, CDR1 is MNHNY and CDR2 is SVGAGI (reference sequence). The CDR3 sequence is CASRKPLAGNTGELFF. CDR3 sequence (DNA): TGTGCCAGCAGAAAGCCACTAGCGGGGAACACCGGGGAGCTGTTTTTT.

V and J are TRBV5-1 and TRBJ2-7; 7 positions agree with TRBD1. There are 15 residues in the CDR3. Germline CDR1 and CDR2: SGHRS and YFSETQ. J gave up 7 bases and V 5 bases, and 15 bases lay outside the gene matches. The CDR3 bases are TGCGCCAGCAGTGCTACCGGGACAGCGTTTTGGGAGCAGTACTTC. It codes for CASSATGTAFWEQYF. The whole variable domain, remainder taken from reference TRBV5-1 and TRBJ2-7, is KAGVTQTPRYLIKTRGQQVTLSCSPISGHRSVSWYQQTPGQGLQFLFEYFSETQRNKGNFPGRFSGRQFSNSRSEMNVSTLELGDSALYLCASSATGTAFWEQYFGPGTRLTVT.

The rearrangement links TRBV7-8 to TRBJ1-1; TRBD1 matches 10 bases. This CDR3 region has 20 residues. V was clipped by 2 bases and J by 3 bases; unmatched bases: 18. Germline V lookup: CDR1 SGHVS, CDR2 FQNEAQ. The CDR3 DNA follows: TGTGCCAGCAGCTTACAGTTGAGGGACAGGGGTTCGTGGGATCACACTGAAGCTTTCTTT. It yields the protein CASSLQLRDRGSWDHTEAFF.

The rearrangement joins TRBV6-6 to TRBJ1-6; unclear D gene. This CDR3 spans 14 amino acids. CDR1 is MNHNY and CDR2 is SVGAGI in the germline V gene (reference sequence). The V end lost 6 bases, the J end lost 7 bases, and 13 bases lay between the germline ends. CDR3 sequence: CASSYETENSPLHF. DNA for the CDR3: TGTGCCAGCAGCTACGAAACAGAGAATTCACCCCTCCACTTT.